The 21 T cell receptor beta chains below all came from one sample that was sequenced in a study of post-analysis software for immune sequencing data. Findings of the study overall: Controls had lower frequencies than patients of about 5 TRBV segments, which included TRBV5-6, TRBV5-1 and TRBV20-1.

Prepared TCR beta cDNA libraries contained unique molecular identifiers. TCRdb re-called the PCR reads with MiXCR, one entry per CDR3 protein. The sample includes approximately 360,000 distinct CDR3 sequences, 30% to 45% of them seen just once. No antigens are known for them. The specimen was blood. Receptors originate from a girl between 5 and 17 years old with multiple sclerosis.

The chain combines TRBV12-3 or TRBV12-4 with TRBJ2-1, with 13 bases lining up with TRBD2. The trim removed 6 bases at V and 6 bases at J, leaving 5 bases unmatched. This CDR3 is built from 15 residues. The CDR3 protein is CASRELAGGFNEQFF. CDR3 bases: TGTGCCAGCAGGGAACTAGCGGGGGGGTTCAATGAGCAGTTCTTC.

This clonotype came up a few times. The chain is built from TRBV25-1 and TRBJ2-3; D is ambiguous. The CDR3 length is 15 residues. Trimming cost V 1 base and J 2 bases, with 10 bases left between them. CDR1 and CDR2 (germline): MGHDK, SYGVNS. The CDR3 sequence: CASSELDRDTDTQYF. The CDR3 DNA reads TGTGCCAGCAGTGAATTGGACCGAGACACAGATACGCAGTATTTT. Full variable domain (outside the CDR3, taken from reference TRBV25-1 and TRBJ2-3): EADIYQTPRYLVIGTGKKITLECSQTMGHDKMYWYQQDPGMELHLIHYSYGVNSTEKGDLSSESTVSRIRTEHFPLTLESARPSHTSQYLCASSELDRDTDTQYFGPGTRLTVL.

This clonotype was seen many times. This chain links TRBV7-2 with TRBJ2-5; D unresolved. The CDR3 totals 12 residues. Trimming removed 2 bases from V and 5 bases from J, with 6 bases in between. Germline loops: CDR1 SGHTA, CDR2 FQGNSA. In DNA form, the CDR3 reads TGTGCCAGCAGCTTATATGCGGAGACCCAGTACTTC. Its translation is CASSLYAETQYF.

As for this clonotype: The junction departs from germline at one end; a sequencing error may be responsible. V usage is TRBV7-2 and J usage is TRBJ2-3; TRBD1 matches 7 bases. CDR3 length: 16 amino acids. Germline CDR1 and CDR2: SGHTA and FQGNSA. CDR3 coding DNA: TGTGCCAGCAGCTTAGCGGCAGGGGGTGGCACAGATACGCGGTATTTT. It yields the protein CASSLAAGGGTDTRYF.

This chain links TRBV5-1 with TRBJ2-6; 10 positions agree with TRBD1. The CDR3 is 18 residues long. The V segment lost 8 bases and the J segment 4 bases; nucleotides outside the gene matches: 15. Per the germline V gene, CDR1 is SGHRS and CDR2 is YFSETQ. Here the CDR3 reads CARPQPDRGRSGANVLTF. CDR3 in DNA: TGCGCCAGACCTCAGCCTGACAGGGGGCGGTCCGGGGCCAACGTCCTGACTTTC.

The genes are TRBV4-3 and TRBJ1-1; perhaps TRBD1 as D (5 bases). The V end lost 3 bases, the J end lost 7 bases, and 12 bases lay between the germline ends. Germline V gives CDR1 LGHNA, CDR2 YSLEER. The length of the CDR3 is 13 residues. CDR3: CASSHRGAVEAFF. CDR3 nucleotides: TGCGCCAGCAGCCACCGCGGGGCAGTTGAAGCTTTCTTT.

The CDR3 sequence is CASSHSGQGELYGYTF. The CDR3 nucleotides are TGTGCCAGCAGTCACTCAGGACAGGGGGAACTCTATGGCTACACCTTC. This chain links TRBV28 with TRBJ1-2, with TRBD1 matching 10 bases. There are 16 residues in the CDR3. With 5 bases clipped from V and 4 bases from J, the junction kept 10 bases outside the gene matches. Germline CDR1 and CDR2: MDHEN and SYDVKM.

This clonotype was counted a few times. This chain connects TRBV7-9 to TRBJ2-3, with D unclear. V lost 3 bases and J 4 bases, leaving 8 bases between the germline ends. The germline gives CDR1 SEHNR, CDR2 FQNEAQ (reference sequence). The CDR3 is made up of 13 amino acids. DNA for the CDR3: TGTGCCAGCAGCTTTTTTAATGCAGATACGCAGTATTTT. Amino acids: CASSFFNADTQYF.

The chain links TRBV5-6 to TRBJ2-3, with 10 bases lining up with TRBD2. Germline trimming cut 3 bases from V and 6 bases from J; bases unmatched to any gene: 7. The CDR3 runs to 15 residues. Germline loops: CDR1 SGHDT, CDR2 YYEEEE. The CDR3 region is CASSYERGGRDTQYF. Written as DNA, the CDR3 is TGTGCCAGCAGCTACGAGCGGGGGGGCCGGGATACGCAGTATTTT.

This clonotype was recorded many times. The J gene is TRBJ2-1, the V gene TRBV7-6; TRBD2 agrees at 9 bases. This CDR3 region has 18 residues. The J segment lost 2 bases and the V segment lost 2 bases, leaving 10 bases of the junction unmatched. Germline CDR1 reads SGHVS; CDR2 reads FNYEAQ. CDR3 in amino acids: CASSLLPTSGPPYNEQFF. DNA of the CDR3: TGTGCCAGCAGCTTACTCCCTACTAGCGGGCCACCCTACAATGAGCAGTTCTTC. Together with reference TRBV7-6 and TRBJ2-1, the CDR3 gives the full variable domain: GAGVSQSPRYKVTKRGQDVALRCDPISGHVSLYWYRQALGQGPEFLTYFNYEAQQDKSGLPNDRFSAERPEGSISTLTIQRTEQRDSAMYRCASSLLPTSGPPYNEQFFGPGTRLTVL.

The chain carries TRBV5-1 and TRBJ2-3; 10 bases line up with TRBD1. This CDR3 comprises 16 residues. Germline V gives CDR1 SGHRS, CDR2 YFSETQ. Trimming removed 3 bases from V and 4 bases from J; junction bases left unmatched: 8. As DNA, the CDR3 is TGCGCCAGCAGCTCCCGACAGGGGGCAGGGGCAGATACGCAGTATTTT. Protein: CASSSRQGAGADTQYF.

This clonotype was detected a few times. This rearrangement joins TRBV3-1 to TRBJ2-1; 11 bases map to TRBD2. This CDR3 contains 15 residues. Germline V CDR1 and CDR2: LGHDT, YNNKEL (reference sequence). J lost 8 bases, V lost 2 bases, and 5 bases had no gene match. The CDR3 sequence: CASSQIAGGGYEQFF. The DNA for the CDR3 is TGTGCCAGCAGCCAAATAGCGGGGGGGGGATATGAGCAGTTCTTC.

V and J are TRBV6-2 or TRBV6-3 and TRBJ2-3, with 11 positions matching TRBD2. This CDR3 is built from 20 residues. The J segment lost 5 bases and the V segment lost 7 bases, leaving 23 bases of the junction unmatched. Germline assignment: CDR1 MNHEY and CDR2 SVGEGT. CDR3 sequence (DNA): TGTGCCAGCACCCCGTGGAGTAGCGGGGGGGACCGATTTGAGGGAGATACGCAGTATTTT. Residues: CASTPWSSGGDRFEGDTQYF.

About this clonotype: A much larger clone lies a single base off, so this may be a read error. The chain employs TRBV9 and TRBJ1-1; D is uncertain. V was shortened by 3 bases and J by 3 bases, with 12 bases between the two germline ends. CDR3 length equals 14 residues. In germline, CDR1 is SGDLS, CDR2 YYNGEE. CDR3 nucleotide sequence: TGTGCCAGCAGCGGCGGTTCACGGGACACTGAAGCTTTCTTT. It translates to CASSGGSRDTEAFF.

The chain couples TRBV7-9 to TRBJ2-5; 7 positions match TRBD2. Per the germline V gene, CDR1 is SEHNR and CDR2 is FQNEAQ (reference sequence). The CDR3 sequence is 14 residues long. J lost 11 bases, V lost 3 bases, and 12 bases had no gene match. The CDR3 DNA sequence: TGTGCCAGCAGCTTGGGAGGGTATGACAATGAGCAGTACTTC. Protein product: CASSLGGYDNEQYF.

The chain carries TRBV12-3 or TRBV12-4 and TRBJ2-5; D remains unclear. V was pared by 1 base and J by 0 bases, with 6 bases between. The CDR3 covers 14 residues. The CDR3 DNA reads TGTGCCAGCAGTTTAGGGCGCCACCAAGAGACCCAGTACTTC. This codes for CASSLGRHQETQYF.

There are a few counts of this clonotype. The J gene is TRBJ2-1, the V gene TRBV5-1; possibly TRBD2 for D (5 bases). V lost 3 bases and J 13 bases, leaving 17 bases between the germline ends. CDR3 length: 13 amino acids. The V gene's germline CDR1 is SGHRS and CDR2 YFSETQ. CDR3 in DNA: TGCGCCAGCAGCTCGACGGGGTATCAAAGCCAGTTCTTC. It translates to CASSSTGYQSQFF.

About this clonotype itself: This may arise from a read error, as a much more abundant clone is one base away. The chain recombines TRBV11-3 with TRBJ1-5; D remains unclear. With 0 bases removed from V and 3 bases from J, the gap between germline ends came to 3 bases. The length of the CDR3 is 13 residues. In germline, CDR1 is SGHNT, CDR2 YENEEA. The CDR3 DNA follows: TGTGCCAGCAGCTTAGACAACAATCAGCCCCAGCATTTT. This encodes CASSLDNNQPQHF.

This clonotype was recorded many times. CDR3: CASSRAPGAVLETQYF. The CDR3 DNA is TGTGCCAGCAGCCGAGCCCCAGGGGCTGTGTTAGAGACCCAGTACTTC. The chain links TRBV6-5 to TRBJ2-5; maybe TRBD1 (6 bases). Trimming cost V 6 bases and J 4 bases, with 21 bases left between them. The CDR3 consists of 16 residues. Germline V gene data show CDR1 as MNHEY and CDR2 as SVGAGI.

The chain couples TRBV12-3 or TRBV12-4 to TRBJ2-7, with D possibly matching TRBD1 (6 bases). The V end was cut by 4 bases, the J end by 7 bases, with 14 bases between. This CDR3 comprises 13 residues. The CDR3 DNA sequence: TGTGCCAGCAGTTACTTCAGGGGAAGGGAGCAGTACTTC. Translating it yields CASSYFRGREQYF.

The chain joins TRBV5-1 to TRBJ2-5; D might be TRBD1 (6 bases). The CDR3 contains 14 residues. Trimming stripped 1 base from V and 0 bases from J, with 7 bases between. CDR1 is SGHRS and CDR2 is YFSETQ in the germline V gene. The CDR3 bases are TGCGCCAGCAGCTTGAGGGGGTACCAAGAGACCCAGTACTTC. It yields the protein CASSLRGYQETQYF.